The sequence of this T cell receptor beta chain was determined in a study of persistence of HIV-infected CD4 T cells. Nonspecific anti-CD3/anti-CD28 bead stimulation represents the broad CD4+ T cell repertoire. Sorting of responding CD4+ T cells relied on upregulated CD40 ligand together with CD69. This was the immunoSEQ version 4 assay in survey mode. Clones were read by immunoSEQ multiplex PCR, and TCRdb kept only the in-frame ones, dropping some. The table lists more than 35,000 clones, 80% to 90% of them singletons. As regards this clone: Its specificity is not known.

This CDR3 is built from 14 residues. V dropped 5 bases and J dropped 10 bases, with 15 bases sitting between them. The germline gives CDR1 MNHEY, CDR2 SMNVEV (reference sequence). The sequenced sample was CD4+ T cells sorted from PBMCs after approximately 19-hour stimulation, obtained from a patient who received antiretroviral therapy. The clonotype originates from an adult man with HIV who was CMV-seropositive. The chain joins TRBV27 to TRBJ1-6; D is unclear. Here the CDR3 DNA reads TGTGCCAGCAGTCTCCAATCGTTAGGATCACCCCTCCACTTT. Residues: CASSLQSLGSPLHF.